This is a list of T cell receptor beta chains from one sample in a study of TIL therapy for anti-PD-1-resistant metastatic lung cancer. The protocol was immunoSEQ multiplex PCR, while the TCRdb copy is restricted to in-frame clones and leaves out a portion. The sample carries about 52,000 clones, 79% recorded once. Sequences were derived from blood, sampled at baseline. These TCRs come from a woman aged 30-79 years with non-small cell lung cancer. Each CDR3 is given with its conserved first and last residue. A D gene is named only where the DNA matches it firmly. Not every row has a clone size; where given, it reads once, few, many or a size class.

D: .
V: TRBV27
length: 14
size: once
J: TRBJ1-1
CDR3: CASGSVAGNSEAFF
DNA: TGTGCCAGCGGCTCGGTGGCAGGGAACTCTGAAGCTTTCTTT

D: TRBD2
V: TRBV19
length: 15
size: .
J: TRBJ2-7
CDR3: CASSTGTSVFYEQYF
DNA: TGTGCCAGTAGTACCGGGACTAGCGTCTTCTACGAGCAGTACTTC

D: .
V: TRBV19
length: 11
size: .
J: TRBJ1-1
CDR3: CASSWAAEAFF
DNA: TGTGCCAGTAGTTGGGCAGCTGAAGCTTTCTTT

D: .
V: TRBV19
length: 14
size: .
J: TRBJ2-7
CDR3: CASSPGDFIYEQYF
DNA: TGTGCCAGTAGTCCAGGGGATTTTATCTACGAGCAGTACTTC

D: TRBD1
V: TRBV28
length: 15
size: .
J: TRBJ2-1
CDR3: CASSLTGGSYNEQFF
DNA: TGTGCCAGCAGCTTGACAGGGGGCTCCTACAATGAGCAGTTCTTC

D: TRBD2
V: TRBV7-9
length: 13
size: .
J: TRBJ2-7
CDR3: CASRPLAGAEQYF
DNA: TGTGCCAGCAGACCACTAGCGGGAGCCGAGCAGTACTTC

D: .
V: TRBV29-1
length: 12
size: .
J: TRBJ2-7
CDR3: CSVGQQGYEQYF
DNA: TGCAGCGTTGGTCAGCAGGGCTACGAGCAGTACTTC

D: .
V: TRBV14
length: 14
size: .
J: TRBJ2-7
CDR3: CASSHRDLTYEQYF
DNA: TGTGCCAGCAGCCACCGGGACTTAACCTACGAGCAGTACTTC

D: TRBD1
V: TRBV25-1
length: 15
size: .
J: TRBJ2-7
CDR3: CASSDSGRGFYEQYF
DNA: TGTGCCAGCAGTGACTCAGGCAGGGGGTTCTACGAGCAGTACTTC

D: .
V: TRBV6-5
length: 12
size: few
J: TRBJ1-1
CDR3: CASSYSTGEAFF
DNA: TGTGCCAGCAGTTACTCCACAGGGGAAGCTTTCTTT

D: .
V: TRBV18
length: 17
size: .
J: TRBJ1-2
CDR3: CASSPAPGGTMVYGYTF
DNA: TGTGCCAGCTCACCAGCCCCTGGGGGAACAATGGTTTATGGCTACACCTTC

D: .
V: TRBV11-2
length: 14
size: .
J: TRBJ2-2
CDR3: CASSFSEYTGELFF
DNA: TGTGCCAGCAGCTTCTCTGAATACACCGGGGAGCTGTTTTTT

D: TRBD1
V: TRBV28
length: 14
size: few
J: TRBJ2-7
CDR3: CASRTGQGAWEQYF
DNA: TGTGCCAGCAGGACCGGGCAGGGGGCTTGGGAGCAGTACTTC

D: .
V: TRBV7-9
length: 15
size: .
J: TRBJ2-2
CDR3: CASSFRGPDTGELFF
DNA: TGTGCCAGCAGCTTCAGGGGTCCCGACACCGGGGAGCTGTTTTTT

D: TRBD1
V: TRBV7-8
length: 17
size: .
J: TRBJ2-5
CDR3: CASSLRQGVAVQETQYF
DNA: TGTGCCAGCAGCTTACGACAGGGGGTGGCGGTACAAGAGACCCAGTACTTC

D: .
V: TRBV6-6
length: 12
size: .
J: TRBJ2-7
CDR3: CASSLEGGEQYF
DNA: TGTGCCAGCAGTTTAGAGGGGGGCGAGCAGTACTTC

D: .
V: TRBV7-9
length: 14
size: .
J: TRBJ2-5
CDR3: CASSLTGTHEAQYF
DNA: TGTGCCAGCAGCTTGACAGGAACGCACGAGGCCCAGTACTTC

D: TRBD2
V: TRBV19
length: 15
size: .
J: TRBJ2-5
CDR3: CASSPPGGAWETQYF
DNA: TGTGCCAGTAGTCCCCCGGGAGGGGCTTGGGAGACCCAGTACTTC

D: TRBD2
V: TRBV9
length: 17
size: .
J: TRBJ2-1
CDR3: CASSVSSAGGSYNEQFF
DNA: TGTGCCAGCAGCGTATCTTCGGCGGGGGGATCCTACAATGAGCAGTTCTTC

D: TRBD1
V: TRBV11-1
length: 15
size: .
J: TRBJ1-5
CDR3: CASSLGDRANQPQHF
DNA: TGTGCCAGCAGCTTAGGGGACAGGGCTAATCAGCCCCAGCATTTT

D: TRBD1
V: TRBV2
length: 12
size: once
J: TRBJ2-2
CDR3: CASKTGAGELFF
DNA: TGTGCCAGCAAGACAGGGGCCGGGGAGCTGTTTTTT

D: .
V: TRBV2
length: 14
size: .
J: TRBJ2-2
CDR3: CASRMYGSGGELFF
DNA: TGTGCCAGCAGAATGTACGGTTCGGGCGGGGAGCTGTTTTTT

D: .
V: TRBV27
length: 15
size: few
J: TRBJ1-2
CDR3: CASSPKARRNYGYTF
DNA: TGTGCCAGCAGTCCTAAAGCCAGACGTAACTATGGCTACACCTTC

D: TRBD2
V: TRBV19
length: 17
size: .
J: TRBJ2-3
CDR3: CAHPAGGGHDRTDTQYF
DNA: TGTGCCCATCCAGCGGGGGGAGGCCATGATCGCACAGATACGCAGTATTTT

D: .
V: TRBV6-5
length: 14
size: .
J: TRBJ1-3
CDR3: CASTGYLSGNTIYF
DNA: TGTGCCAGCACTGGTTACCTATCTGGAAACACCATATATTTT

D: .
V: TRBV6-5
length: 15
size: .
J: TRBJ2-3
CDR3: CASSYSLQGTDTQYF
DNA: TGTGCCAGCAGTTACTCGTTACAGGGCACAGATACGCAGTATTTT

D: TRBD2
V: TRBV14
length: 17
size: few
J: TRBJ2-1
CDR3: CASSQGPLAGYYNEQFF
DNA: TGTGCCAGCAGCCAAGGCCCCCTAGCGGGTTACTACAATGAGCAGTTCTTC

D: TRBD1
V: TRBV30
length: 13
size: few
J: TRBJ1-1
CDR3: CAWSGQGATEAFF
DNA: TGTGCCTGGAGTGGACAGGGAGCCACTGAAGCTTTCTTT

D: .
V: TRBV5-1
length: 15
size: .
J: TRBJ1-1
CDR3: CASSPRAGMNTEAFF
DNA: TGCGCCAGCAGCCCCCGAGCGGGTATGAACACTGAAGCTTTCTTT

D: .
V: TRBV30
length: 16
size: .
J: TRBJ1-1
CDR3: CAWSLPPGQPNTEAFF
DNA: TGTGCCTGGAGCCTACCTCCCGGACAGCCCAACACTGAAGCTTTCTTT

D: .
V: TRBV7-8
length: 14
size: .
J: TRBJ2-5
CDR3: CASSPRTVEETQYF
DNA: TGTGCCAGCAGCCCCCGGACCGTTGAAGAGACCCAGTACTTC

D: TRBD1
V: TRBV14
length: 15
size: once
J: TRBJ2-5
CDR3: CASSQDNRGRETQYF
DNA: TGTGCCAGCAGCCAGGACAACAGGGGTCGGGAGACCCAGTACTTC

D: .
V: TRBV13
length: 16
size: once
J: TRBJ2-5
CDR3: CASSPRGRGPQETQYF
DNA: TGTGCCAGCAGCCCCCGGGGGCGGGGGCCCCAAGAGACCCAGTACTTC

D: .
V: TRBV2
length: 12
size: .
J: TRBJ1-5
CDR3: CASRPFGQPQHF
DNA: TGTGCCAGCAGACCTTTCGGGCAGCCCCAGCATTTT

D: .
V: TRBV6-5
length: 10
size: .
J: TRBJ2-5
CDR3: CATLGETQYF
DNA: TGTGCCACCCTGGGAGAGACCCAGTACTTC

D: .
V: TRBV11-3
length: 15
size: .
J: TRBJ1-1
CDR3: CASSLGSGLNTEAFF
DNA: TGTGCCAGCAGCTTAGGATCAGGCCTGAACACTGAAGCTTTCTTT

D: .
V: TRBV5-5
length: 14
size: .
J: TRBJ2-1
CDR3: CASTPSYSYNEQFF
DNA: TGTGCCAGCACCCCCAGCTACTCCTACAATGAGCAGTTCTTC

D: TRBD2
V: TRBV2
length: 14
size: .
J: TRBJ2-1
CDR3: CASSEREGHNEQFF
DNA: TGTGCCAGCAGTGAGCGGGAGGGCCACAATGAGCAGTTCTTC

D: .
V: TRBV13
length: 16
size: .
J: TRBJ1-4
CDR3: CASSPPGELGGEKLFF
DNA: TGTGCCAGCAGCCCCCCCGGGGAACTGGGAGGTGAAAAACTGTTTTTT

D: .
V: TRBV5-4
length: 17
size: once
J: TRBJ1-4
CDR3: CASSKYPSPATNEKLFF
DNA: TGTGCCAGCAGCAAATACCCCAGCCCCGCTACTAATGAAAAACTGTTTTTT

D: .
V: TRBV30
length: 12
size: few
J: TRBJ1-1
CDR3: CAWSGRVVGAFF
DNA: TGTGCCTGGAGTGGGAGGGTCGTGGGAGCTTTCTTT

D: .
V: TRBV27
length: 14
size: few
J: TRBJ2-2
CDR3: CASSWGGLAGELFF
DNA: TGTGCCAGCAGTTGGGGGGGGCTGGCCGGGGAGCTGTTTTTT

D: .
V: TRBV19
length: 16
size: .
J: TRBJ2-2
CDR3: CASSGPRGGSAGELFF
DNA: TGTGCCAGTAGTGGACCGCGGGGTGGATCGGCCGGGGAGCTGTTTTTT

D: .
V: TRBV5-8
length: 16
size: .
J: TRBJ1-4
CDR3: CASSMGQAATNEKLFF
DNA: TGTGCCAGCAGCATGGGCCAGGCCGCAACTAATGAAAAACTGTTTTTT

D: TRBD2
V: TRBV19
length: 15
size: .
J: TRBJ2-1
CDR3: CASSRFSGRHNEQFF
DNA: TGTGCCAGTAGTCGATTTAGCGGGCGTCATAATGAGCAGTTCTTC

D: .
V: TRBV4-2
length: 15
size: .
J: TRBJ1-3
CDR3: CASSQDITSGNTIYF
DNA: TGTGCCAGCAGCCAAGATATCACCTCTGGAAACACCATATATTTT

D: TRBD1
V: TRBV2
length: 12
size: .
J: TRBJ2-2
CDR3: CASSSTGPGLFF
DNA: TGTGCCAGCAGCTCGACAGGGCCCGGACTGTTTTTT

D: .
V: TRBV13
length: 15
size: .
J: TRBJ1-2
CDR3: CASSLRSPGSYGYTF
DNA: TGTGCCAGCAGCTTAAGGTCACCCGGAAGCTATGGCTACACCTTC

D: TRBD1
V: TRBV19
length: 15
size: .
J: TRBJ2-2
CDR3: CASSRPQGSTGELFF
DNA: TGTGCCAGTAGTAGGCCACAGGGGAGCACCGGGGAGCTGTTTTTT

D: .
V: TRBV27
length: 14
size: .
J: TRBJ1-2
CDR3: CASSLSGGYYGYTF
DNA: TGTGCCAGCAGTTTATCGGGGGGATACTATGGCTACACCTTC

D: .
V: TRBV21-1
length: 11
size: .
J: TRBJ2-7
CDR3: CASLAAYEQYF
DNA: TGTGCCAGCCTCGCGGCCTACGAGCAGTACTTC

D: TRBD2
V: TRBV29-1
length: 14
size: .
J: TRBJ2-7
CDR3: CSAYSSGRPYEQYF
DNA: TGCAGCGCCTACTCTAGCGGGAGGCCCTACGAGCAGTACTTC

D: .
V: TRBV6-1
length: 13
size: .
J: TRBJ1-2
CDR3: CASRSLTGYGYTF
DNA: TGTGCCAGCAGATCTTTGACAGGCTATGGCTACACCTTC

D: .
V: TRBV5-1
length: 14
size: .
J: TRBJ2-7
CDR3: CASKLGSSSYEQYF
DNA: TGCGCCAGCAAGCTAGGCAGTTCTTCCTACGAGCAGTACTTC

D: .
V: TRBV5-4
length: 15
size: .
J: TRBJ2-2
CDR3: CASSGNSFGTGELFF
DNA: TGTGCCAGCAGCGGCAACTCATTCGGCACCGGGGAGCTGTTTTTT

D: .
V: TRBV28
length: 12
size: once
J: TRBJ2-1
CDR3: CASRPEGLAEFF
DNA: TGTGCCAGCAGACCGGAAGGACTGGCAGAGTTCTTC

D: TRBD1
V: TRBV5-1
length: 14
size: many
J: TRBJ1-6
CDR3: CASSPGTGNSPLHF
DNA: TGCGCCAGCAGCCCCGGGACAGGGAATTCACCCCTCCACTTT

D: .
V: TRBV18
length: 15
size: .
J: TRBJ1-1
CDR3: CASSPGTVGNTEAFF
DNA: TGTGCCAGCTCACCAGGGACGGTGGGGAACACTGAAGCTTTCTTT

D: .
V: TRBV11-2
length: 15
size: .
J: TRBJ1-1
CDR3: CASSLVGQVNTEAFF
DNA: TGTGCCAGCAGCTTAGTGGGACAAGTGAACACTGAAGCTTTCTTT